One sample yielded the 7 T cell receptor beta chains listed below, sequenced in a study of blood T cell repertoires in COVID-19 (dated by TCRdb to between 2020 and 2021). The library was built by means of the immunoSEQ multiplex PCR assay. This immuneACCESS table, as held by TCRdb, lists in-frame sequences with V and J called but not all clones. Of the missing ones, under half trace to an unresolved V gene in checked studies; the others have no known cause. The sample contains tens of thousands of clones, roughly 80% of them found a single time. Approximately 25% of the sample belongs to the ten largest clones. The sequenced sample was peripheral blood. These receptors were taken from a human donor with acute or convalescent COVID-19. The donor label of this sample is uncertain.

The gene calls are TRBV3-1 (or the pseudogene TRBV3-2) and TRBJ1-2, with 8 bases lining up with TRBD1. The CDR3 covers 15 residues. Trimming took 3 bases from V and 5 from J; bases not matched to a gene: 8. The germline gives CDR1 LGHDT, CDR2 YNNKEL (reference sequence). CDR3 sequence: CASSQSGGRAYGYTF. The CDR3 DNA reads TGTGCCAGCAGCCAGTCAGGGGGCCGAGCATATGGCTACACCTTC.

In its sample, this clone was seen many times. V gene TRBV9 combines with J gene TRBJ2-7, with 7 bases fitting TRBD1. Germline CDR1 SGDLS, CDR2 YYNGEE. CDR3 length: 15 residues. V trimming: 0 bases; J trimming: 5 bases; junction bases outside the gene matches: 8. In DNA form, the CDR3 reads TGTGCCAGCAGCGTAGTCCCCGGGACAGTTGACGAGCAGTACTTC. This encodes CASSVVPGTVDEQYF. The full variable domain, rest sourced from reference TRBV9 and TRBJ2-7, is DSGVTQTPKHLITATGQRVTLRCSPRSGDLSVYWYQQSLDQGLQFLIQYYNGEERAKGNILERFSAQQFPDLHSELNLSSLELGDSALYFCASSVVPGTVDEQYFGPGTRLTVT.

This chain uses TRBV5-4 with TRBJ1-5; TRBD1 aligns across 9 bases. Trimming took 4 bases from V and 4 from J; bases not matched to a gene: 3. Germline loops: CDR1 SGHNT, CDR2 YYREEE (reference sequence). The CDR3 length is 14 residues. CDR3 in amino acids: CASSRDRDNQPQHF. The CDR3 region has the DNA TGTGCCAGCAGCCGGGACAGGGATAATCAGCCCCAGCATTTT.

This clone was seen a single time. V is TRBV2 and J is TRBJ1-5; 10 nucleotides line up with TRBD1. V lost 7 bases and J lost 1; bases outside the gene matches: 4. The CDR3 covers 15 residues. Germline CDR1 is SNHLY and CDR2 is FYNNEI. This CDR3 reads CASNPGQGSNQPQHF. DNA for the CDR3: TGTGCCAGCAATCCGGGACAGGGGAGCAATCAGCCCCAGCATTTT.

This clone was observed once. J is TRBJ2-1 and V is TRBV6-5; 14 bases map to TRBD2. This CDR3 has 14 amino acids. Losses at the gene ends were 6 bases for V and 9 bases for J; bases not matched to a gene: 4. Per germline, CDR1 MNHEY and CDR2 SVGAGI. The chain's CDR3 is CASSRLAGGLEQFF. As DNA, the CDR3 is TGTGCCAGCAGCAGACTAGCGGGAGGGCTTGAGCAGTTCTTC.

The chain employs TRBV10-3 and TRBJ2-1, with TRBD2 matching 9 bases. The CDR3 loop spans 14 amino acids. The germline V gene has CDR1 ENHRY and CDR2 SYGVKD. Trimming removed 2 bases from V and 7 bases from J; junction bases left unmatched: 3. Here the CDR3 DNA reads TGTGCCATCAGTGAGCCTAGCGGGAATAATGAGCAGTTCTTC. It yields the protein CAISEPSGNNEQFF.

The V gene is TRBV5-6, the J gene TRBJ2-1; TRBD1 agrees at 8 bases. The V and J ends lost 0 bases and 3 bases, in that order; junction bases with no gene match: 5. The germline CDR1 and CDR2 sequences are SGHDT and YYEEEE. The CDR3 extends over 16 amino acids. CDR3: CASSLAGTGYYNEQFF. In DNA, the CDR3 is TGTGCCAGCAGCTTGGCCGGGACAGGTTACTACAATGAGCAGTTCTTC. Combining the CDR3 with reference TRBV5-6 and TRBJ2-1 gives the whole variable domain DAGVTQSPTHLIKTRGQQVTLRCSPKSGHDTVSWYQQALGQGPQFIFQYYEEEERQRGNFPDRFSGHQFPNYSSELNVNALLLGDSALYLCASSLAGTGYYNEQFFGPGTRLTVL.